One sample yielded the 21 T cell receptor beta chains listed below, sequenced in a study of CD8 T cells in ankylosing spondylitis. General study points: Ankylosing spondylitis blood appeared to be characterized by a TCR beta motif of eight highly homologous variants.

TCRdb used MiXCR to reprocess the 5' RACE reads, holding one entry per CDR3 protein. This repertoire shows 470,000 or so distinct CDR3 sequences, roughly 26% found once; its top ten account for roughly 0.9%. For these TCRs, the target antigens are not known. Specimen: blood, either unsorted or a sorted T cell fraction (not recorded which). The receptors come from a male donor with ankylosing spondylitis.

This rearrangement joins TRBV29-1 to TRBJ2-3; TRBD2 agrees at 9 bases. V was clipped by 4 bases and J by 2 bases; unmatched bases: 4. Germline V gene sequence: CDR1 SQVTM, CDR2 ANQGSEA. CDR3 length: 14 amino acids. The CDR3 protein is CSVGSSGDTDTQYF. CDR3 nucleotide sequence: TGCAGCGTTGGCTCTAGCGGGGACACAGATACGCAGTATTTT.

The table lists this clonotype with a few counts. The chain carries TRBV28 and TRBJ2-5; D is perhaps TRBD1 (6 bases). V was trimmed by 8 bases and J by 4 bases, leaving 17 bases between them. This CDR3 spans 14 amino acids. The germline V gene encodes CDR1 MDHEN and CDR2 SYDVKM. The CDR3 sequence is CASSRQGKGETQYF. CDR3 bases: TGTGCCAGCTCCCGCCAGGGGAAGGGAGAGACCCAGTACTTC. The full variable domain, completed using reference TRBV28 and TRBJ2-5, is DVKVTQSSRYLVKRTGEKVFLECVQDMDHENMFWYRQDPGLGLRLIYFSYDVKMKEKGDIPEGYSVSREKKERFSLILESASTNQTSMYLCASSRQGKGETQYFGPGTRLLVL.

V and J are TRBV5-1 and TRBJ2-5, with a tentative D call TRBD2 (6 bases). Germline CDR1 and CDR2: SGHRS and YFSETQ. The ends were cut back, 1 base at V and 3 bases at J, with 10 bases in the middle. This CDR3 region has 14 residues. CDR3 nucleotides: TGCGCCAGCAGCTTGACTAGCATCGAAGAGACCCAGTACTTC. This encodes CASSLTSIEETQYF.

This chain uses TRBV18 with TRBJ2-5; the D is unclear. Trimming pared 4 bases from V and 4 bases from J, leaving 13 bases between. The CDR3 has 14 amino acids. Per the germline V gene, CDR1 is KGHSH and CDR2 is LQKENI. The CDR3 protein is CASSQTPSSETQYF. DNA for the CDR3: TGTGCCAGCTCACAAACGCCTTCCTCAGAGACCCAGTACTTC.

This clonotype was picked up many times. The chain joins TRBV29-1 to TRBJ2-3; D gene uncertain. The ends were cut back, 2 bases at V and 1 base at J, with 1 base in the middle. CDR1 and CDR2 (germline): SQVTM, ANQGSEA. CDR3 size: 11 residues. The CDR3 sequence: CSVERTDTQYF. The CDR3 DNA reads as TGCAGCGTTGAACGCACAGATACGCAGTATTTT.

A few counts support this clonotype. V and J are TRBV27 and TRBJ2-7; TRBD1 agrees at 7 bases. This CDR3 contains 13 residues. Per germline, CDR1 MNHEY and CDR2 SMNVEV (reference sequence). Unmatched junction bases numbered 6, after V lost 7 bases and J lost 3 bases. CDR3 region: CASKGGAGYEQYV. The DNA for the CDR3 is TGTGCCAGCAAAGGGGGCGCCGGCTACGAGCAGTACGTC.

The chain recombines TRBV2 with TRBJ2-5, with D perhaps TRBD2 (6 bases). Germline CDR1 and CDR2: SNHLY and FYNNEI. V was pared by 0 bases and J by 2 bases, with 7 bases between. The CDR3 totals 14 residues. DNA for the CDR3: TGTGCCAGCAGTGAAGCTAGCGGACAAGAGACCCAGTACTTC. Amino acid sequence: CASSEASGQETQYF.

This chain links TRBV5-1 with TRBJ2-1, with D maybe TRBD1 (5 bases). V was clipped by 7 bases and J by 5 bases, with 19 bases between them. The CDR3 runs to 15 residues. The germline gives CDR1 SGHRS, CDR2 YFSETQ. CDR3 region: CASAVGPSGHNEQFF. In DNA form, the CDR3 reads TGCGCCAGCGCAGTGGGGCCCTCCGGCCACAATGAGCAGTTCTTC.

Only a few counts were recorded for this clonotype. The gene calls are TRBV29-1 and TRBJ2-1; TRBD2 matches at 11 bases. V shed 7 bases, J shed 6 bases, and the junction held 11 bases outside the gene matches. In germline, CDR1 is SQVTM, CDR2 ANQGSEA. This CDR3 has 15 residues. The CDR3 protein is CSAGGHGTSGNEQFF. DNA of the CDR3: TGCAGCGCCGGCGGTCACGGGACTAGCGGCAATGAGCAGTTCTTC.

The chain recombines TRBV30 with TRBJ1-5, with 9 nucleotides matching TRBD1. Germline CDR1 reads GTSNPN; CDR2 reads SVGIG (reference sequence). J was trimmed by 7 bases and V by 1 base; bases with no gene match: 5. There are 14 residues in the CDR3. The CDR3 sequence: CAWSGVTGGQPQHF. The DNA of the CDR3 is TGTGCCTGGAGTGGCGTCACAGGGGGCCAGCCCCAGCATTTT.

V gene TRBV5-1 combines with J gene TRBJ2-7, with D possibly being TRBD2 (6 bases). This CDR3 is built from 15 residues. Trimming took 0 bases from V and 0 from J, leaving 10 bases between them. Germline assignment: CDR1 SGHRS and CDR2 YFSETQ. The DNA of the CDR3 is TGCGCCAGCAGCTTGGAGGCGGGGAGCTCCTACGAGCAGTACTTC. Protein: CASSLEAGSSYEQYF.

This clonotype was detected a few times. The V gene is TRBV5-1, the J gene TRBJ2-3, with 12 bases lining up with TRBD2. The germline V gene has CDR1 SGHRS and CDR2 YFSETQ. The CDR3 covers 15 residues. After removal of 7 bases from V and 1 base from J, the junction contained 4 bases not matched to a gene. In DNA form, the CDR3 reads TGCGCCAGCGGAGGGACTAGCGGGCGCACAGATACGCAGTATTTT. This codes for CASGGTSGRTDTQYF.

This rearrangement joins TRBV5-6 to TRBJ2-7; D is possibly TRBD1 (6 bases). V lost 3 bases to trimming and J lost 5 bases, with 18 bases between them. Germline lookup yields CDR1 SGHDT and CDR2 YYEEEE. CDR3 length equals 15 residues. The CDR3 nucleotides are TGTGCCAGCAGCTCCGTTTGGGACATAAGAAACGAGCAGTACGTC. Amino acids: CASSSVWDIRNEQYV.

This clonotype has a handful of counts. The rearrangement uses TRBV20-1 and TRBJ2-3, with 8 bases identical to TRBD2. Germline lookup yields CDR1 DFQATT and CDR2 SNEGSKA (reference sequence). V dropped 3 bases and J dropped 6; count of bases not matched to a gene: 11. The CDR3 length is 15 residues. The CDR3 sequence: CSASLLADPEDTQYF. As DNA, the CDR3 is TGCAGTGCTAGTCTACTAGCGGACCCGGAGGATACGCAGTATTTT.

The gene calls are TRBV12-3 or TRBV12-4 and TRBJ2-1; D possibly matches TRBD1 or TRBD2 (5 bases each). V shed 7 bases and J shed 5 bases, with 15 bases lying between them. This CDR3 comprises 14 residues. CDR3 DNA: TGTGCCAGCAACCGCTGGGGACGGCACAATGAGCAGTTCTTC. This translates into CASNRWGRHNEQFF.

This clonotype came up a few times. The V and J genes are TRBV13 and TRBJ2-7; 11 nucleotides align to TRBD2. The germline V gene has CDR1 PRHDT and CDR2 FYEKMQ (reference sequence). The CDR3 contains 17 residues. V shed 6 bases and J 1 base; nucleotides not matched to a gene: 11. The CDR3 nucleotides are TGTGCCAGCAGTCGAGGGCTAGCGGGAGGTCGGTCCTACGAGCAGTACTTC. It translates to CASSRGLAGGRSYEQYF.

V and J are TRBV6-2 or TRBV6-3 and TRBJ2-3; 7 positions agree with TRBD1. In germline, CDR1 is MNHEY, CDR2 SVGEGT. V was clipped by 6 bases and J by 6 bases; unmatched bases: 12. The CDR3 loop spans 15 amino acids. CDR3 nucleotides: TGTGCCAGCAGAGATACCGACAGGGCCTCGGATACGCAGTATTTT. It codes for CASRDTDRASDTQYF.

This clonotype came up a few times. This sequence joins TRBV21-1 and TRBJ2-7. TRBV21-1 is tagged as a pseudogene. The CDR3 extends over 14 amino acids. This chain's CDR3 is CASSKERERNEQYV. The CDR3 region has the DNA TGTGCCAGCAGCAAAGAGCGCGAGCGTAACGAGCAGTACGTC.

This clonotype was detected many times. The chain recombines TRBV7-9 with TRBJ1-1; D call uncertain. CDR1 is SEHNR, CDR2 FQNEAQ, per germline (reference sequence). Trimming left V 3 bases short and J 10 bases short, with 12 bases between. The CDR3 has 12 amino acids. CDR3 protein: CASSFAAERAFF. As DNA, the CDR3 is TGTGCCAGCAGCTTCGCTGCAGAACGAGCTTTCTTT.

The rearrangement uses TRBV7-2 and TRBJ2-7; 11 bases line up with TRBD2. Looked up from germline, CDR1 is SGHTA and CDR2 is FQGNSA. V trimming: 2 bases; J trimming: 10 bases; junction bases outside the gene matches: 7. The CDR3 runs to 14 residues. The CDR3 DNA reads TGTGCCAGCAGCTTAAGGACTAGCGGGTGGGATCAGTACTTC. It codes for CASSLRTSGWDQYF. The entire variable domain, with the rest obtained from reference TRBV7-2 and TRBJ2-7, is as follows: GAGVSQSPSNKVTEKGKDVELRCDPISGHTALYWYRQSLGQGLEFLIYFQGNSAPDKSGLPSDRFSAERTGGSVSTLTIQRTQQEDSAVYLCASSLRTSGWDQYFGPGTRLTVT.

This clonotype was counted between two and nine times. The chain joins TRBV14 to TRBJ2-1, with 9 bases that match TRBD1. The V segment lost 3 bases and the J segment 9 bases; nucleotides outside the gene matches: 9. Germline-derived CDR1 and CDR2 are SGHDN and FVKESK. The CDR3 loop spans 15 amino acids. This chain's CDR3 is CASSQTGQGYGEQFF. The CDR3 DNA sequence: TGTGCCAGCAGCCAGACGGGACAGGGTTACGGTGAGCAGTTCTTC.